This T cell receptor (gamma chain) was found in a study of gamma delta lymphoproliferative disorders and STAT genes. Study observations and caveats: Most major patient clonotypes were shared with at least one healthy donor.

Germline assignment: CDR1 EGSNGY and CDR2 YDSYNSKV. With termini counted, the CDR3 has 26 amino acids. PBMCs from patients and controls supplied the genomic DNA for sequencing. Turning to this clone: Its antigen remains unidentified. No DNA is shown, since the ends of the CDR3 on it are uncertain; the CDR3 is the one TCRdb lists.

TCRdb re-called the multiplex PCR reads with CATT. The data show under 4,500 gamma-chain clones, with approximately 6.5% seen just once and approximately 35% held by the top ten. Specimen: blood. The V gene is TRGV2, but the J gene lacks a call. The sequence came from a human donor in good health. The CDR3 is CATWDGRRMDQDVCKRDKAHSNFKTF.